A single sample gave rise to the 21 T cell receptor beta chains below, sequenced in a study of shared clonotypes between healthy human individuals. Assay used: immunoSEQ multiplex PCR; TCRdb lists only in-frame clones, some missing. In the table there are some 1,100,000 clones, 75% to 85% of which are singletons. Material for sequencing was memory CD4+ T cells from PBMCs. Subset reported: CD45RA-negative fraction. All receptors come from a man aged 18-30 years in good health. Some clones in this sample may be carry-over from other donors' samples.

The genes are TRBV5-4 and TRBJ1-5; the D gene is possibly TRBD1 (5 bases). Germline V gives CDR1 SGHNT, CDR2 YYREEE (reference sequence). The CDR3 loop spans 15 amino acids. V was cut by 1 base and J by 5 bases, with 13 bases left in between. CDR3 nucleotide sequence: TGTGCCAGCAGCTTGCGGCCAGGGTGGGATCAGCCCCAGCATTTT. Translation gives CASSLRPGWDQPQHF.

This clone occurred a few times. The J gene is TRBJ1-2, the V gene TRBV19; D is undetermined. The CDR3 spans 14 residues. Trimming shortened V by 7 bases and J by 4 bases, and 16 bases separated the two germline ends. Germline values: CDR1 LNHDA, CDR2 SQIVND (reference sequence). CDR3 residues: CASTASGRGYGYTF. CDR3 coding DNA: TGTGCCAGTACCGCTAGTGGTCGGGGCTATGGCTACACCTTC.

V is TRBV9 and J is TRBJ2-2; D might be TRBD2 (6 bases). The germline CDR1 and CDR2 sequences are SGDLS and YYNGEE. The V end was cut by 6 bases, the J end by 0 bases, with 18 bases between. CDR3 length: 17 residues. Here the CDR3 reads CASTRGSGYANTGELFF. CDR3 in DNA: TGTGCCAGCACCCGGGGTAGCGGATACGCGAACACCGGGGAGCTGTTTTTT.

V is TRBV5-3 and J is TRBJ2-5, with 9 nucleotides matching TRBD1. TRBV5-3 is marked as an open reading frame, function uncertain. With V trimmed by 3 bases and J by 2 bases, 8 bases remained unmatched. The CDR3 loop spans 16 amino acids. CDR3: CARSSDRGILQETQYF. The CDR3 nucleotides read TGTGCCAGAAGCTCCGACAGGGGGATCCTTCAAGAGACCCAGTACTTC.

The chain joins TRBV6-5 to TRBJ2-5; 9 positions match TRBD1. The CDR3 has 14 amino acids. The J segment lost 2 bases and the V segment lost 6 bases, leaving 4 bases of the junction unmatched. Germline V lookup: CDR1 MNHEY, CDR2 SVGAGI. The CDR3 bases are TGTGCCAGCAGGACAGGGGGGGGACAAGAGACCCAGTACTTC. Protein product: CASRTGGGQETQYF.

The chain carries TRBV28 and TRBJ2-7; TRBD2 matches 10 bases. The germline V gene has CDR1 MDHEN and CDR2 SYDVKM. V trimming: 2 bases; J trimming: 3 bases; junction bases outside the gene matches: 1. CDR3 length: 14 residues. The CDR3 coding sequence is TGTGCCAGCAGTTTACTAGCGGGAGTCTACGAGCAGTACTTC. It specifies CASSLLAGVYEQYF.

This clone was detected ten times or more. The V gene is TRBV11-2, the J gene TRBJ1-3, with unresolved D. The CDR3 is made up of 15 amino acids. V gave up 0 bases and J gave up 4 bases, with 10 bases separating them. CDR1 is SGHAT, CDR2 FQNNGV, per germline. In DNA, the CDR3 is TGTGCCAGCAGCTTAGATCTTACGGCCGGAAACACCATATATTTT. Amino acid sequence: CASSLDLTAGNTIYF.

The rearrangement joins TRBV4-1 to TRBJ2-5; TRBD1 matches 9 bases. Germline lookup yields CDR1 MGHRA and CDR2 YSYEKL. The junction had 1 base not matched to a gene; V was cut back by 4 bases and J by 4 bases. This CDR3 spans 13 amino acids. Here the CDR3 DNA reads TGCGCCAGCAGCCTGACAGGGGGAGAGACCCAGTACTTC. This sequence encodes CASSLTGGETQYF.

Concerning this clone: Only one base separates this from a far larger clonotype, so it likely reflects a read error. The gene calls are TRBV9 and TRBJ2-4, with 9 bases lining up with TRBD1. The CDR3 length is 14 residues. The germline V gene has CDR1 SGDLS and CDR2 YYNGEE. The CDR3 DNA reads TGTGCCGGCAGCGTAGAGGGACAGGGTCACATTCAGTACTTC. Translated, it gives CAGSVEGQGHIQYF.

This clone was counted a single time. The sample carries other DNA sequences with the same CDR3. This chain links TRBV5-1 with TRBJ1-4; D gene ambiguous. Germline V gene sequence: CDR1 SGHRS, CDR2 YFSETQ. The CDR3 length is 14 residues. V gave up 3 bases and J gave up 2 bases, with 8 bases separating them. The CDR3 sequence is CASSSGSTNEKLFF. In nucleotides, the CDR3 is TGCGCCAGCAGCTCGGGGAGCACTAATGAAAAACTGTTTTTT.

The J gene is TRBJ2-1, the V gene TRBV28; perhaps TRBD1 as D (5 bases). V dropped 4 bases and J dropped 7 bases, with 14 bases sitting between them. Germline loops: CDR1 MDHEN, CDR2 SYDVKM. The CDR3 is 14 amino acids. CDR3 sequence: CASSSTRQLNEQFF. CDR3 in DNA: TGTGCCAGCAGTTCAACCAGACAGTTGAATGAGCAGTTCTTC.

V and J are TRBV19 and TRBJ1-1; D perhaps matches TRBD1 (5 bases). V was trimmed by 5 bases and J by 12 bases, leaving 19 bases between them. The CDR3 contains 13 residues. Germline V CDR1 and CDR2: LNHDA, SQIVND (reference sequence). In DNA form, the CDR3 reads TGTGCCAGTAGTCCCCGGTTAGGGGAGGGCTCTTTCTTT. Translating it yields CASSPRLGEGSFF.

This CDR3 is CASSQDFARDTQYF. In nucleotides, the CDR3 is TGTGCCAGCAGCCAAGATTTCGCAAGGGATACGCAGTATTTT. V is TRBV14 and J is TRBJ2-3; D is ambiguous. From germline, CDR1 is SGHDN and CDR2 FVKESK. V dropped 0 bases and J dropped 6 bases, with 10 bases sitting between them. CDR3 size: 14 residues.

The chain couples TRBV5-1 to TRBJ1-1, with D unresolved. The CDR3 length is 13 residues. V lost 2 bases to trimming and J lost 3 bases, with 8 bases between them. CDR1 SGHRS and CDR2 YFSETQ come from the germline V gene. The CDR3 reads CASSLNTDTEAFF. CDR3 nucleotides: TGCGCCAGCAGCTTAAACACCGACACTGAAGCTTTCTTT.

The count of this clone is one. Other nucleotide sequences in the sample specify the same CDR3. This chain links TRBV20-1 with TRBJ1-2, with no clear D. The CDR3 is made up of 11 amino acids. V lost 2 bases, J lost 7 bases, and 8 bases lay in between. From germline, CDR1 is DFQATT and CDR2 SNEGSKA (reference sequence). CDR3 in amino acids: CSARSGSGYTF. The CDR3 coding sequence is TGCAGTGCTAGAAGTGGGAGTGGCTACACCTTC.

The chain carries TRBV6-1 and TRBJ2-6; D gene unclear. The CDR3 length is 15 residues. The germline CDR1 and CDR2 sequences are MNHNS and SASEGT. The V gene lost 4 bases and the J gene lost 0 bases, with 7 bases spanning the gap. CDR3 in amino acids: CASSAGNSGANVLTF. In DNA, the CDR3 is TGTGCCAGCAGTGCCGGAAACTCTGGGGCCAACGTCCTGACTTTC.

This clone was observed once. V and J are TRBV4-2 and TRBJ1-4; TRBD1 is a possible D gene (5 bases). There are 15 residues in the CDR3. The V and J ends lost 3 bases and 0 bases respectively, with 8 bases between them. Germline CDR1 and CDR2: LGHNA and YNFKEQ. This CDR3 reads CASSQRGATNEKLFF. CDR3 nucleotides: TGTGCCAGCAGCCAGCGGGGGGCAACTAATGAAAAACTGTTTTTT.

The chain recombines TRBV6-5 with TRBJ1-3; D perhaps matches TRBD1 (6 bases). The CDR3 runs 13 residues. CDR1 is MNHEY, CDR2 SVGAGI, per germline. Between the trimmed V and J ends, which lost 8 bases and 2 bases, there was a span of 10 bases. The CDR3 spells CASLHRAGNTIYF. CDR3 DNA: TGTGCCAGCCTTCACAGGGCTGGAAACACCATATATTTT.

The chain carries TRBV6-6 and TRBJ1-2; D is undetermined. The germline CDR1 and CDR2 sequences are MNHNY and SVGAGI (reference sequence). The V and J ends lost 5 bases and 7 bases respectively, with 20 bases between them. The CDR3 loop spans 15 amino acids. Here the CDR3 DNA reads TGTGCCAGCAGTGCGAACCGGGCCGGTGATCCTGGCTACACCTTC. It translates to CASSANRAGDPGYTF.

The CDR3 DNA sequence: TGTGCCAGCAGCGTCCGGACAGGCATCTCGAATGAGCAGTTCTTC. Amino acid sequence: CASSVRTGISNEQFF. The J gene is TRBJ2-1, the V gene TRBV5-4; 7 nucleotides match TRBD1. The V gene's germline CDR1 is SGHNT and CDR2 YYREEE (reference sequence). V was clipped by 4 bases and J by 7 bases; unmatched bases: 11. This CDR3 contains 15 residues.

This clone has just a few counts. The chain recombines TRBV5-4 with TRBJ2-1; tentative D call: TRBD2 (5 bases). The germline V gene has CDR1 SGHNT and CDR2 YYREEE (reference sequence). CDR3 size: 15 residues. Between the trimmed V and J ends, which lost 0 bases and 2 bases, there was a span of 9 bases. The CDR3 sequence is CASSLAATTYNEQFF. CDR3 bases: TGTGCCAGCAGCTTGGCCGCGACTACCTACAATGAGCAGTTCTTC.